The next 11 T cell receptor beta chains were all read from a single sample in a study of T cell repertoires in ileal Crohn's disease. The repertoire was sequenced with immunoSEQ multiplex PCR; TCRdb's copy has only in-frame clones and lacks some. The table includes around 15,000 clones, roughly 80% detected once. Material for sequencing was ileal tissue. Every receptor here comes from an adult with Crohn's disease.

The chain recombines TRBV7-9 with TRBJ1-2; tentatively, D is TRBD1 (6 bases). The V end was cut by 5 bases, the J end by 6 bases, with 13 bases between. This CDR3 comprises 13 residues. Germline loops: CDR1 SEHNR, CDR2 FQNEAQ (reference sequence). The CDR3 bases are TGTGCCAGCAGCCCCCAGAGGGGGAATGGCTACACCTTC. Translated: CASSPQRGNGYTF.

The chain carries TRBV7-2 and TRBJ2-7, with 8 bases matching TRBD1. CDR1 and CDR2 (germline): SGHTA, FQGNSA. V was pared by 6 bases and J by 6 bases, with 13 bases of the junction left unmatched. The CDR3 runs to 15 residues. This chain's CDR3 is CASRLQPTGAGEQYF. The CDR3 nucleotides are TGTGCCAGCAGGTTACAACCGACAGGGGCCGGCGAGCAGTACTTC.

The chain recombines TRBV6-1 with TRBJ2-5, with D possibly matching TRBD2 (6 bases). Looked up from germline, CDR1 is MNHNS and CDR2 is SASEGT. Trimming removed 3 bases from V and 9 bases from J, with 14 bases in between. The length of the CDR3 is 13 residues. The CDR3 region is CASSDGTPVAQYF. DNA for the CDR3: TGTGCCAGCAGTGATGGGACTCCAGTGGCCCAGTACTTC.

This clone was found a few times. V usage is TRBV5-1 and J usage is TRBJ2-2; D is possibly TRBD2 (6 bases). Germline V gene lookup returns CDR1 SGHRS and CDR2 YFSETQ. Trimming shortened V by 2 bases and J by 7 bases, and 15 bases separated the two germline ends. The CDR3 has 15 residues. CDR3 coding DNA: TGCGCCAGCAGCTTTTTCGGGGGAACTGGCGGGGAGCTGTTTTTT. This gives the protein CASSFFGGTGGELFF.

The genes are TRBV11-1 and TRBJ1-1, with D hard to call. This CDR3 is built from 14 residues. Trimming left V 1 base short and J 11 bases short, with 17 bases between. CDR1 and CDR2 from the germline V gene are SGHAT and FQDESV (reference sequence). CDR3 sequence (DNA): TGTGCCAGCAGCTTAGAATATAGAGGAACGCGGGCTTTCTTT. Its translation is CASSLEYRGTRAFF.

The rearrangement uses TRBV9 and TRBJ1-1; 9 positions match TRBD1. The CDR3 length is 15 residues. J gave up 5 bases and V 0 bases, and 5 bases lay outside the gene matches. Per the germline V gene, CDR1 is SGDLS and CDR2 is YYNGEE. The CDR3 is CASSVVDRGWTEAFF. The CDR3 region has the DNA TGTGCCAGCAGCGTAGTGGACAGGGGATGGACTGAAGCTTTCTTT.

On this clone: One end of the junction is discordant with germline, which a read error may explain. The chain uses TRBV30 and TRBJ2-7; no clear D. Germline V lookup: CDR1 GTSNPN, CDR2 SVGIG (reference sequence). The CDR3 extends over 12 amino acids. CDR3 DNA sequence: TGTGCCTGGACCAGGAATACCTACGAGCAGTGCTTC. Its translation: CAWTRNTYEQCF.

CDR3: CASRKYGSGAGGDEQYF. CDR3 coding DNA: TGTGCCAGTAGGAAGTATGGGAGCGGGGCGGGTGGCGACGAGCAGTACTTC. V is TRBV19 and J is TRBJ2-7, with 7 positions matching TRBD2. CDR1 is LNHDA, CDR2 SQIVND, per germline (reference sequence). This CDR3 region has 17 residues. V shed 6 bases, J shed 5 bases, and the junction held 19 bases outside the gene matches.

V gene TRBV4-2 combines with J gene TRBJ1-3; 7 bases fit TRBD1. This CDR3 region has 18 residues. Germline-derived CDR1 and CDR2 are LGHNA and YNFKEQ. Trimming removed 1 base from V and 5 bases from J; junction bases left unmatched: 14. For the CDR3, the DNA is TGTGCCAGCAGCCAAGTAGGGGGAGCAGGGGGAATGAGAAACACCATATATTTT. It yields the protein CASSQVGGAGGMRNTIYF.

The CDR3, as DNA: TGCGCCAGCAGTGGGAGGACAGGGTCCCCTAATGAGCAGTTCTTC. Its translation is CASSGRTGSPNEQFF. The chain couples TRBV4-3 to TRBJ2-1; TRBD1 aligns across 8 bases. The V and J ends lost 6 bases and 7 bases, in that order; junction bases with no gene match: 11. CDR3 length equals 15 residues. Germline CDR1 and CDR2: LGHNA and YSLEER.

This rearrangement joins TRBV5-5 to TRBJ1-3; weak D call: TRBD1 (5 bases). The V and J ends lost 0 bases and 4 bases respectively, with 11 bases between them. The CDR3 length is 15 residues. CDR1 SGHKS and CDR2 YYEKEE come from the germline V gene (reference sequence). The CDR3 nucleotides are TGTGCCAGCAGCTTGGGGTTGACAGCCGGAAACACCATATATTTT. Translated, it gives CASSLGLTAGNTIYF. The entire variable domain, with the rest obtained from reference TRBV5-5 and TRBJ1-3, is as follows: DAGVTQSPTHLIKTRGQQVTLRCSPISGHKSVSWYQQVLGQGPQFIFQYYEKEERGRGNFPDRFSARQFPNYSSELNVNALLLGDSALYLCASSLGLTAGNTIYFGEGSWLTVV.